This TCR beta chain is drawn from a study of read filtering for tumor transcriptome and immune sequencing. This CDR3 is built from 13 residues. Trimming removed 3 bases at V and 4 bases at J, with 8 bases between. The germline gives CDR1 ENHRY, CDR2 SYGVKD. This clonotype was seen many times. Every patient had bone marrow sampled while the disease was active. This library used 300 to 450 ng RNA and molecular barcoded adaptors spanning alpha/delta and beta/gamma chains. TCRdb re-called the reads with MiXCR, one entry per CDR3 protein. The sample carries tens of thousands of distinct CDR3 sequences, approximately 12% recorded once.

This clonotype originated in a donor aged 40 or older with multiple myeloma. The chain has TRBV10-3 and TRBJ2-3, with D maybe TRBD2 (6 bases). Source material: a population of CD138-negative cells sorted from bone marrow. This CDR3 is CAISEGTSDTQYF. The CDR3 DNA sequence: TGTGCCATCAGTGAAGGGACTTCAGATACGCAGTATTTT.